Shown below are 29 T cell receptor beta chains from a single sample sequenced in a study of beta chain features in type 1 diabetes. Sequencing targeted expressed TCRB transcripts, as all isolated RNA had been reverse transcribed. Profiling relied on immunoSEQ multiplex PCR, and the TCRdb table lists in-frame clones only, not all of them. The sample carries around 190,000 clones, roughly an eighth recorded once. The sample consisted of central memory CD4+ T cells from blood. The receptor source for this set is a woman between 18 and 30 years old in good health.

To note about this clone: This specimen includes other DNA sequences encoding the same CDR3. This chain connects TRBV6-1 to TRBJ2-5; 7 nucleotides agree with TRBD1. The germline V gene encodes CDR1 MNHNS and CDR2 SASEGT. The CDR3 contains 13 residues. After removal of 4 bases from V and 4 bases from J, the junction contained 3 bases not matched to a gene. CDR3 loop: CASSGQGGETQYF. The CDR3 coding sequence is TGTGCCAGCAGTGGACAGGGCGGAGAGACCCAGTACTTC.

This clone was counted only a few times. The J gene is TRBJ1-4, the V gene TRBV5-4; D is undetermined. Germline V CDR1 and CDR2: SGHNT, YYREEE (reference sequence). This CDR3 comprises 16 residues. Trimming left V 4 bases short and J 8 bases short, with 21 bases between. The CDR3 DNA sequence: TGTGCCAGCAGCCAAGCACTTGAAGTTATTTACGAAAAACTGTTTTTT. This codes for CASSQALEVIYEKLFF. Full variable domain (missing parts from reference TRBV5-4 and TRBJ1-4): ETGVTQSPTHLIKTRGQQVTLRCSSQSGHNTVSWYQQALGQGPQFIFQYYREEENGRGNFPPRFSGLQFPNYSSELNVNALELDDSALYLCASSQALEVIYEKLFFGSGTQLSVL.

This chain connects TRBV9 to TRBJ2-2; 12 bases fit TRBD2. The CDR3 is 17 amino acids. V lost 2 bases, J lost 4 bases, and 6 bases stayed unmatched. Germline loops: CDR1 SGDLS, CDR2 YYNGEE. This chain's CDR3 is CASSVLTSGRGTGELFF. The CDR3, as DNA: TGTGCCAGCAGCGTCCTGACTAGCGGGAGAGGCACCGGGGAGCTGTTTTTT.

This clone has a handful of counts. CDR3 residues: CASSRTGTPKGAYNEQFF. The CDR3 nucleotides are TGTGCCAGCAGCCGAACCGGGACTCCCAAGGGTGCCTACAATGAGCAGTTCTTC. The chain joins TRBV21-1 to TRBJ2-1; the table gives TRBD2 as D, unverified against the DNA. TRBV21-1 is shown as a pseudogene. CDR3 length: 18 residues.

V usage is TRBV27 and J usage is TRBJ2-7; 10 bases match TRBD1. V trimming: 4 bases; J trimming: 3 bases; junction bases outside the gene matches: 12. Germline V lookup: CDR1 MNHEY, CDR2 SMNVEV (reference sequence). This CDR3 comprises 17 residues. The CDR3 region is CASSSGQGYSKRYEQYF. The CDR3 nucleotides read TGTGCCAGCAGTTCGGGACAGGGGTACTCCAAGCGCTACGAGCAGTACTTC.

This clone has only a few counts. The chain is built from TRBV29-1 and TRBJ2-5; 7 bases align to TRBD1. This CDR3 contains 11 residues. Germline lookup yields CDR1 SQVTM and CDR2 ANQGSEA. The V and J ends lost 7 bases and 5 bases, in that order; junction bases with no gene match: 4. In DNA, the CDR3 is TGCAGCGCGAAACAGGGGGAGACCCAGTACTTC. This encodes CSAKQGETQYF.

This clone was counted only a few times. This sequence joins TRBV29-1 and TRBJ2-7, with TRBD1 identical over 10 bases. The CDR3 is made up of 14 amino acids. Trimming removed 4 bases from V and 6 bases from J; junction bases left unmatched: 9. Germline-derived CDR1 and CDR2 are SQVTM and ANQGSEA. The CDR3 is CSVARTGGVSEQYF. CDR3 nucleotides: TGCAGCGTTGCAAGGACAGGGGGGGTAAGCGAGCAGTACTTC.

The chain couples TRBV11-2 to TRBJ1-1; D remains unclear. Germline CDR1 SGHAT, CDR2 FQNNGV. V gave up 4 bases and J gave up 9 bases, with 12 bases separating them. The CDR3 contains 12 residues. The CDR3 sequence is CASSSRTGKAFF. Here the CDR3 DNA reads TGTGCCAGCAGCTCCAGGACTGGTAAAGCTTTCTTT.

The V gene is TRBV19, the J gene TRBJ1-2; D may be TRBD1 (6 bases). This CDR3 is 15 amino acids long. The V gene lost 5 bases and the J gene lost 7 bases, with 20 bases spanning the gap. Germline CDR1 reads LNHDA; CDR2 reads SQIVND (reference sequence). As DNA, the CDR3 is TGTGCCAGTAGTCCAACAGGGCTCCGTCGAGGTGGCTACACCTTC. Translating gives CASSPTGLRRGGYTF.

CDR3 sequence: CASRLGQASYEQYF. As DNA, the CDR3 is TGTGCCAGCAGGCTCGGACAGGCCTCCTACGAGCAGTACTTC. This rearrangement joins TRBV2 to TRBJ2-7; 7 bases are shared with TRBD1. The ends lost 6 bases at V and 0 bases at J; junction bases unmatched: 5. This CDR3 is built from 14 residues. Germline loops: CDR1 SNHLY, CDR2 FYNNEI.

V is TRBV4-1 and J is TRBJ2-5; 16 bases agree with TRBD2. The CDR3 totals 17 residues. The germline CDR1 and CDR2 sequences are MGHRA and YSYEKL. V lost 4 bases, J lost 5 bases, and 7 bases stayed unmatched. CDR3 DNA: TGCGCCAGCAGCCCGGGGACTAGCGGGAGGGTTTGGGAGACCCAGTACTTC. As protein: CASSPGTSGRVWETQYF.

This chain uses TRBV7-9 with TRBJ1-2; D may be TRBD1 (5 bases). V lost 5 bases to trimming and J lost 1 base, with 8 bases between them. Germline lookup yields CDR1 SEHNR and CDR2 FQNEAQ (reference sequence). This CDR3 spans 13 amino acids. The CDR3 nucleotides read TGTGCCAGCAGCCAAGGGGATAACTATGGCTACACCTTC. It specifies CASSQGDNYGYTF.

This clone was counted a few times. This chain connects TRBV19 to TRBJ2-1; 7 bases map to TRBD1. Trimming removed 4 bases from V and 7 bases from J; junction bases left unmatched: 10. Germline loops: CDR1 LNHDA, CDR2 SQIVND (reference sequence). The CDR3 length is 15 residues. CDR3 sequence reads: CASSRWQGERNEQFF. The CDR3 DNA reads as TGTGCCAGTAGTAGATGGCAGGGGGAGAGGAATGAGCAGTTCTTC.

In the case of this clone: One end of the junction varies from germline; a read error may be responsible. The CDR3 bases are TGCGCCAGCAGCCAAGATACGGGAGCCAGGAATGAGCAGTTCTTC. This gives the protein CASSQDTGARNEQFF. The chain employs TRBV7-9 and TRBJ2-1; D might be TRBD2 (6 bases). In germline, CDR1 is SEHNR, CDR2 FQNEAQ (reference sequence). CDR3 length equals 15 residues.

This clone was observed a handful of times. The chain is built from TRBV6-1 and TRBJ2-3, with D unresolved. The germline V gene encodes CDR1 MNHNS and CDR2 SASEGT. Trimming pared 5 bases from V and 2 bases from J, leaving 5 bases between. CDR3 length: 12 residues. The CDR3, as DNA: TGTGCCAGCAGTTCCTACACAGATACGCAGTATTTT. This encodes CASSSYTDTQYF.

This clone was seen a handful of times. The CDR3 nucleotides are TGCGCCAGCATCCGGGACAGCACCTCAGATACGCAGTATTTT. Amino acids: CASIRDSTSDTQYF. This chain joins TRBV5-1 and TRBJ2-3, with 7 bases fitting TRBD1. Germline CDR1 and CDR2: SGHRS and YFSETQ. The V and J ends lost 6 bases and 4 bases, in that order; junction bases with no gene match: 8. The CDR3 runs 14 residues.

This clone turned up a few times. V gene TRBV27 combines with J gene TRBJ1-5; D perhaps matches TRBD1 (6 bases). The germline V gene encodes CDR1 MNHEY and CDR2 SMNVEV (reference sequence). V lost 2 bases to trimming and J lost 7 bases, with 12 bases between them. The CDR3 is 14 residues long. The chain's CDR3 is CASSLGQSFQPQHF. The CDR3 nucleotides read TGTGCCAGCAGTTTAGGACAGTCCTTCCAGCCCCAGCATTTT.

In this sample, this clone turned up a few times. The V call is TRBV27, the J call TRBJ2-7; TRBD1 agrees at 9 bases. The CDR3 spans 15 residues. CDR1 is MNHEY and CDR2 is SMNVEV in the germline V gene (reference sequence). The J segment lost 2 bases and the V segment lost 4 bases, leaving 6 bases of the junction unmatched. The CDR3 DNA reads TGTGCCAGCAGTTCCCGACAGGGGGGAACCTACGAGCAGTACTTC. It is translated as CASSSRQGGTYEQYF.

This clone was found a few times. The chain combines TRBV7-2 with TRBJ2-7; 7 bases line up with TRBD1. The CDR3 runs 15 residues. CDR1 is SGHTA, CDR2 FQGNSA, per germline. With V trimmed by 5 bases and J by 3 bases, 10 bases remained unmatched. CDR3 bases: TGTGCCAGCAGCCAAGGCCGGGACAGCCACTACGAGCAGTACTTC. Protein sequence: CASSQGRDSHYEQYF.

This clone has only a few counts. J is TRBJ2-1 and V is TRBV15; no clear D. V lost 1 base and J 5 bases, leaving 6 bases between the germline ends. CDR3 length: 13 amino acids. Germline values: CDR1 LNHNV, CDR2 YYDKDF (reference sequence). CDR3 nucleotides: TGTGCCACCAGCAGAGGTCCGGACAATGAGCAGTTCTTC. The encoded protein is CATSRGPDNEQFF.

This clone was found a few times. The gene calls are TRBV5-1 and TRBJ2-4, with TRBD1 identical over 12 bases. J was trimmed by 15 bases and V by 4 bases; bases with no gene match: 8. CDR1 is SGHRS, CDR2 YFSETQ, per germline. This CDR3 has 13 amino acids. The CDR3 loop is CASSSLGQGALYF. The CDR3 nucleotides are TGCGCCAGCAGCAGCCTGGGACAGGGGGCTTTGTACTTC.

V is TRBV18 and J is TRBJ1-2; no clear D gene. The V gene lost 1 base and the J gene lost 6 bases, with 6 bases spanning the gap. Germline V gives CDR1 KGHSH, CDR2 LQKENI. This CDR3 has 12 amino acids. The CDR3 DNA reads TGTGCCAGCTCACCACAGGGAGATGGCTACACCTTC. It codes for CASSPQGDGYTF.

CDR3 region: CASTVSGRTDTQYF. The CDR3 coding sequence is TGTGCCAGCACCGTTAGCGGGCGCACAGATACGCAGTATTTT. The chain recombines TRBV11-2 with TRBJ2-3, with TRBD2 identical over 7 bases. CDR1 and CDR2 from the germline V gene are SGHAT and FQNNGV. The ends lost 7 bases at V and 1 base at J; junction bases unmatched: 5. CDR3 size: 14 residues.

V and J are TRBV2 and TRBJ1-4; D gene unclear. This CDR3 is 13 amino acids long. Trimming stripped 8 bases from V and 3 bases from J, with 10 bases between. Germline CDR1 reads SNHLY; CDR2 reads FYNNEI. CDR3 in DNA: TGTGCCAGCCGAGTTTCTCCTAATGAAAAACTGTTTTTT. This codes for CASRVSPNEKLFF.

The table lists this clone with a few counts. This chain joins TRBV4-1 and TRBJ2-7; D not resolved. CDR1 is MGHRA and CDR2 is YSYEKL in the germline V gene. CDR3 length: 11 amino acids. The V and J ends lost 1 base and 5 bases respectively, with 3 bases between them. The CDR3 reads CASSQADEQYF. The CDR3 DNA reads TGCGCCAGCAGCCAAGCGGACGAGCAGTACTTC.

The sample holds a few counts of this clone. The chain joins TRBV7-3 to TRBJ2-3, with 13 nucleotides matching TRBD2. This CDR3 region has 16 residues. Looked up from germline, CDR1 is SGHTA and CDR2 is FQGTGA. V dropped 4 bases and J dropped 4; count of bases not matched to a gene: 5. The CDR3 coding sequence is TGTGCCAGCAGCTCGGGACTAGCGGGATATGCAGATACGCAGTATTTT. It yields the protein CASSSGLAGYADTQYF.

J is TRBJ1-3 and V is TRBV30; no definite D call. Germline assignment: CDR1 GTSNPN and CDR2 SVGIG (reference sequence). V gave up 2 bases and J gave up 1 base, with 3 bases separating them. The CDR3 length is 12 residues. For the CDR3, the DNA is TGTGCCTGGAGTCATTCTGGAAACACCATATATTTT. It translates to CAWSHSGNTIYF.

V and J are TRBV4-3 and TRBJ2-7; 11 bases are shared with TRBD2. Losses at the gene ends were 5 bases for V and 1 base for J; bases not matched to a gene: 4. Looked up from germline, CDR1 is LGHNA and CDR2 is YSLEER. This CDR3 is 15 amino acids long. The CDR3 protein is CASSAGLAESYEQYF. Written as DNA, the CDR3 is TGCGCCAGCAGCGCGGGACTAGCGGAGTCCTACGAGCAGTACTTC.

The chain employs TRBV7-3 and TRBJ2-7, with 11 bases identical to TRBD1. This CDR3 comprises 15 residues. Germline lookup yields CDR1 SGHTA and CDR2 FQGTGA. The ends lost 5 bases at V and 7 bases at J; junction bases unmatched: 10. The CDR3 loop is CASSQTGQGGGEQYF. In nucleotides, the CDR3 is TGTGCCAGCAGCCAGACGGGACAGGGGGGCGGGGAGCAGTACTTC.